This T cell receptor (beta chain) was sequenced for a study of T cells in Graves' hyperthyroidism and ophthalmopathy. Study information: Prior to any treatment, at the point of initial diagnosis, peripheral blood was collected.

Using RNA transcripts as the source, TCR beta CDR3 regions were amplified. A set of HTBI primers served as the primers for a first-round RT-PCR of the TCR CDR3. TCRdb reanalysed the multiplex PCR reads using MiXCR and keeps one entry per CDR3 protein. Of around 700,000 distinct CDR3 sequences in the sample, just over 35% are singletons; the top ten hold around a third. Based on clinical symptoms, serum thyroxine and TRAb, thyroid ultrasound and orbital computed tomography, diagnoses were reached. The authors took PBMCs from roughly 9.5 ml fresh peripheral blood. The CDR3 spans 15 residues. V lost 4 bases and J lost 5, with 17 bases in between. Germline V CDR1 and CDR2: SGHVS, FQNEAQ.

J is TRBJ1-2 and V is TRBV7-8, with D possibly TRBD1 on 6 matching bases. Sequencing was carried out using blood. The sequence was collected from a woman aged 40 to 49 with Graves' hyperthyroidism. The CDR3 region has the DNA TGTGCCAGCAGCTCACTCCGGACAGTGGGGTATGGCTACACCTTC. Amino acids: CASSSLRTVGYGYTF.